Listed here is a single T cell receptor (beta chain). This clone was observed a few times. Which antigen it targets is not known. No base quality values were provided; no much bigger clone lies one nucleotide off. Trimming leaves V shorter by 5 bases and J shorter by 5 bases, with the junction holding 2 bases beyond the gene matches. The CDR3 has 14 amino acids, counting the end cysteine and phenylalanine. The kept DNA is CDR3 alone, 42 bases in frame from the first base. From a lookup of the germline V gene, CDR1 and CDR2 are KGHDR and SFDVKD. Whole blood was collected in K2EDTA tubes by collaborating institutions according to the institutions' own protocols. For TCRbeta analysis, collaborators shipped samples as frozen whole blood, isolated PBMCs, or DNA extracted from either of those sample types. TCRbeta CDR3 regions were amplified from genomic DNA by means of the immunoSEQ Assay, a bias-controlled multiplex PCR. The authors' analysis ran thus. The number of nucleated cells in each sample was estimated from the amplification of reference gene primers within the assay. Sequence reads were collapsed and filtered to measure the absolute abundance of every unique TCRbeta CDR3 rearrangement. Productive Simpson clonality was computed per sample as the square root of Simpson's diversity index over productive rearrangements. Held by TCRdb, this immuneACCESS table contains in-frame sequences only and omits some clones. Under half of the omission traces to an unresolved V gene where checked; the cause of the rest is unknown. V and J calls and clone size are copied from that table; D and trimming were computed from the DNA. The table for this sample lists about 280,000 clones; roughly 89% of them were counted only once. The ten largest clonotypes hold around 2.9% of the sample.

This sample is part of a study of blood T cell repertoires in COVID-19 (dated by TCRdb to the early 2020s). For context, the study as a whole: Samples covering the acute and convalescent phases of COVID-19 were provided by collaborators in the United States, Italy and Spain. The material from the prospective study consisted of cDNA or gDNA derived from T cells, B-cell-depleted T cells, or PBMCs. Subjects who had been exposed to COVID-19, were actively infected with it, or had recovered from it provided the deeply sampled blood TCRbeta repertoires that made up the dataset. The repertoires were made available in a free public database intended to serve as a resource for research on the immune response to SARS-CoV-2. The samples were drawn from two sources: the first 160 participants of the ongoing ImmuneRACE study, and about 1,300 subjects contributed by 6 global collaborators. Sample metadata almost always included a de-identified subject ID, COVID-19 status, age in years and sex. Where HLA class I and class II types were available, the types were taken from metadata supplied by the sample provider, not from assay-based typing.

What the work shows at the level of the full study, not this receptor alone: The quantity of clinical and demographic metadata differed by source and by participant and was supplied without curation.

This receptor was taken from a woman aged 25-40 years with active or convalescent COVID-19. The receptor chain draws on TRBV24-1 and TRBJ2-2; TRBD1 lines up with 9 middle nucleotides. Sequencing used peripheral blood. CDR3 reads: CATSVTGGTGELFF. The nucleotide sequence reads TGTGCCACCAGTGTGACAGGGGGTACCGGGGAGCTGTTTTTT.